This T cell receptor (beta chain) was profiled in a study of cytomegalovirus exposure and HLA in healthy donors. About the study: From some 190 million T cells, an earlier analysis saw 90 million to 130 million unique TCR beta sequences. HLA-typed donors were the source of about 85 million unique TCRs, which an early data release held.

V lost 7 bases and J 11 bases, leaving 17 bases between the germline ends. The CDR3 has 12 amino acids. Germline values: CDR1 SNHLY, CDR2 FYNNEI. Those who donated were healthy bone marrow donors. For this clone: The antigen remains undetermined.

The primer mix had 60 Vbeta and 13 Jbeta primers. Assay: immunoSEQ multiplex PCR; the TCRdb copy retains only in-frame clones and omits some. Of 150,000 or so clones listed, 60% to 85% are singletons. Study findings and constraints: For cytomegalovirus status, the classifier reportedly gave diagnoses with high specificity and sensitivity.

Specimen: PBMCs. The receptor was isolated from a man aged 25 to 40 in good health and CMV-seronegative. The chain combines TRBV2 with TRBJ2-5; D is perhaps TRBD2 (5 bases). CDR3: CASTKARVQQYF. As DNA, the CDR3 is TGTGCCAGCACCAAAGCGAGGGTGCAGCAGTACTTC.